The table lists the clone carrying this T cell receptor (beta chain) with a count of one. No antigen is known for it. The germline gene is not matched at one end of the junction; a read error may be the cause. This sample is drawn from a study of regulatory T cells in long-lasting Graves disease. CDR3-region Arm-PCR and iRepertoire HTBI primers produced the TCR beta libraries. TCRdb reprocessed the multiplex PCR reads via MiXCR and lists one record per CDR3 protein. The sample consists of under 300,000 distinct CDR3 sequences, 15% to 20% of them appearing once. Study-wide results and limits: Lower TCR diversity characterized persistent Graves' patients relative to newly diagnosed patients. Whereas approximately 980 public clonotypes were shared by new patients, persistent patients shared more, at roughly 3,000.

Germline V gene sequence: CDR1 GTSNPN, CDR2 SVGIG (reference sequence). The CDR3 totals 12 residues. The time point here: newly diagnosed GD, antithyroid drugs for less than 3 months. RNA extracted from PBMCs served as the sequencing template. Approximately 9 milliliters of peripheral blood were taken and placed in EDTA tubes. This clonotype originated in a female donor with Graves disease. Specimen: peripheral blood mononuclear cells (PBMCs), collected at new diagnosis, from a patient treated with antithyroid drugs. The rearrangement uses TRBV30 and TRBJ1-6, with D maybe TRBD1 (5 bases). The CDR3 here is CAWRLGTSPLHF. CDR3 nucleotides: TGTGCCTGGCGTTTGGGGACTTCACCCCTCCACTTC.